Shown below are 28 T cell receptor beta chains from a single sample sequenced in a study of cytomegalovirus exposure and HLA in healthy donors listed by TCRdb under 2017. Libraries were constructed by the immunoSEQ multiplex PCR assay. TCRdb mirrors the immuneACCESS table, restricted to in-frame sequences. Some clones are absent from its copies; in checked studies, under half trace to an unresolved V gene, and the reason for the others is unknown. The sample table holds about 200,000 clones, of which more than 65% were seen once. Jointly, the top ten make up roughly an eighth of the sample. Sequencing was performed on PBMCs. Receptor source: a woman in her 30s in good health and CMV-seropositive.

The rearrangement links TRBV5-1 to TRBJ2-7, with D possibly TRBD2 on 6 matching bases. The V gene lost 5 bases and the J gene lost 2 bases, with 20 bases spanning the gap. This CDR3 has 16 amino acids. Germline-derived CDR1 and CDR2 are SGHRS and YFSETQ. The DNA of the CDR3 is TGCGCCAGCAGTCTATCGGCGGGGACTGTTGCCTACGAGCAGTACTTC. Translated: CASSLSAGTVAYEQYF. The entire variable domain, with the rest obtained from reference TRBV5-1 and TRBJ2-7, is as follows: KAGVTQTPRYLIKTRGQQVTLSCSPISGHRSVSWYQQTPGQGLQFLFEYFSETQRNKGNFPGRFSGRQFSNSRSEMNVSTLELGDSALYLCASSLSAGTVAYEQYFGPGTRLTVT.

The chain combines TRBV9 with TRBJ2-7; 13 bases map to TRBD2. Looked up from germline, CDR1 is SGDLS and CDR2 is YYNGEE. The CDR3 consists of 17 residues. The J segment lost 3 bases and the V segment lost 0 bases, leaving 6 bases of the junction unmatched. CDR3 DNA: TGTGCCAGCAGCGTAGAGGGGGGACTAGCGGGACTCTACGAGCAGTACTTC. This translates into CASSVEGGLAGLYEQYF.

CDR3 amino acids: CASSLARQGAEAFF. DNA of the CDR3: TGTGCCAGCAGCTTAGCGCGGCAGGGCGCTGAAGCTTTCTTT. The chain employs TRBV7-9 and TRBJ1-1; possible D gene TRBD1, 5 bases. Trimming shortened V by 0 bases and J by 6 bases, and 11 bases separated the two germline ends. Germline loops: CDR1 SEHNR, CDR2 FQNEAQ (reference sequence). The CDR3 is made up of 14 amino acids. Combining the CDR3 with reference TRBV7-9 and TRBJ1-1 gives the whole variable domain DTGVSQNPRHKITKRGQNVTFRCDPISEHNRLYWYRQTLGQGPEFLTYFQNEAQLEKSRLLSDRFSAERPKGSFSTLEIQRTEQGDSAMYLCASSLARQGAEAFFGQGTRLTVV.

This sequence joins TRBV27 and TRBJ2-1; TRBD2 is a possible D gene (6 bases). This CDR3 contains 15 residues. Germline lookup yields CDR1 MNHEY and CDR2 SMNVEV (reference sequence). V dropped 2 bases and J dropped 0 bases, with 8 bases sitting between them. Here the CDR3 reads CASSLRGSSYNEQFF. The CDR3 nucleotides read TGTGCCAGCAGTTTACGGGGGAGCTCCTACAATGAGCAGTTCTTC.

The chain recombines TRBV29-1 with TRBJ2-7, with 8 bases identical to TRBD1. J lost 2 bases, V lost 7 bases, and 7 bases had no gene match. This CDR3 spans 13 amino acids. Looked up from germline, CDR1 is SQVTM and CDR2 is ANQGSEA. The CDR3 DNA follows: TGCAGCGCGATCGGACAGGGTACCTACGAGCAGTACTTC. Translating gives CSAIGQGTYEQYF.

V gene TRBV30 combines with J gene TRBJ2-7, with 10 nucleotides matching TRBD2. CDR3 length: 12 amino acids. V lost 8 bases, J lost 6 bases, and 7 bases stayed unmatched. Germline V gene data show CDR1 as GTSNPN and CDR2 as SVGIG (reference sequence). CDR3 loop: CAGTAGGAEQYF. For the CDR3, the DNA is TGTGCCGGAACAGCGGGAGGGGCCGAGCAGTACTTC. The whole variable domain, filled in from reference TRBV30 and TRBJ2-7, reads SQTIHQWPATLVQPVGSPLSLECTVEGTSNPNLYWYRQAAGRGLQLLFYSVGIGQISSEVPQNLSASRPQDRQFILSSKKLLLSDSGFYLCAGTAGGAEQYFGPGTRLTVT.

The chain recombines TRBV6-1 with TRBJ2-3; maybe TRBD2 (5 bases). This CDR3 region has 15 residues. Germline-derived CDR1 and CDR2 are MNHNS and SASEGT. Trimming cost V 7 bases and J 0 bases, with 14 bases left between them. The CDR3 coding sequence is TGTGCCAGCATCTTTCAGCGGAGTAGCACAGATACGCAGTATTTT. Translated, it gives CASIFQRSSTDTQYF.

The rearrangement links TRBV28 to TRBJ2-7; maybe TRBD2 (5 bases). Germline V gene data show CDR1 as MDHEN and CDR2 as SYDVKM. The CDR3 has 15 amino acids. V was shortened by 4 bases and J by 2 bases, with 15 bases between the two germline ends. The CDR3 DNA is TGTGCCAGCAGTTCAAGGGCGGGTAATACCTACGAGCAGTACTTC. Translated: CASSSRAGNTYEQYF.

The chain is built from TRBV10-3 and TRBJ1-2; D gene uncertain. CDR1 ENHRY and CDR2 SYGVKD come from the germline V gene. V dropped 10 bases and J dropped 6 bases, with 21 bases sitting between them. CDR3 length: 14 residues. CDR3 bases: TGTGCCACCCAGGAGGAAGGCAGGTACGATGGCTACACCTTC. This translates into CATQEEGRYDGYTF.

This clone was seen only a few times. V and J are TRBV6-5 and TRBJ1-2, with D hard to call. The CDR3 loop spans 13 amino acids. V was shortened by 3 bases and J by 0 bases, with 5 bases between the two germline ends. Germline lookup yields CDR1 MNHEY and CDR2 SVGAGI. The CDR3 here is CASSYGANYGYTF. The CDR3 nucleotides are TGTGCCAGCAGTTATGGAGCTAACTATGGCTACACCTTC.

The rearrangement links TRBV5-1 to TRBJ1-5; 7 positions match TRBD1. Germline V lookup: CDR1 SGHRS, CDR2 YFSETQ. The junction had 5 bases not matched to a gene; V was cut back by 0 bases and J by 5 bases. CDR3 length equals 15 residues. CDR3 in DNA: TGCGCCAGCAGCTTGGAAGGGGGCGCCGATCAGCCCCAGCATTTT. Residues: CASSLEGGADQPQHF.

This sequence joins TRBV25-1 and TRBJ1-1; D is undetermined. Trimming took off 2 bases at V and 1 base at J, with 14 bases between the two ends. Germline V gene sequence: CDR1 MGHDK, CDR2 SYGVNS. This CDR3 comprises 16 residues. CDR3: CASSEVSGLPNTEAFF. CDR3 nucleotides: TGTGCCAGCAGTGAAGTCAGTGGCTTACCGAACACTGAAGCTTTCTTT.

V is TRBV9 and J is TRBJ2-1, with 7 bases identical to TRBD1. The CDR3 has 15 amino acids. Germline V CDR1 and CDR2: SGDLS, YYNGEE. With 2 bases clipped from V and 6 bases from J, the junction kept 8 bases outside the gene matches. The CDR3 DNA is TGTGCCAGCAGCGTCCTCTCGACAGGGACCAATGAGCAGTTCTTC. This translates into CASSVLSTGTNEQFF.

The rearrangement joins TRBV6-1 to TRBJ2-1; 9 nucleotides line up with TRBD1. J lost 8 bases, V lost 0 bases, and 5 bases had no gene match. Germline V CDR1 and CDR2: MNHNS, SASEGT. The CDR3 consists of 15 residues. CDR3 coding DNA: TGTGCCAGCAGTGAAGCCGGGACAGGGTGGCATGAGCAGTTCTTC. This gives the protein CASSEAGTGWHEQFF.

The chain combines TRBV5-6 with TRBJ2-1; D is ambiguous. The CDR3 runs 15 residues. Germline values: CDR1 SGHDT, CDR2 YYEEEE. V lost 4 bases, J lost 6 bases, and 17 bases lay in between. As DNA, the CDR3 is TGTGCCAGCAGCCCCCGACCCCTTTCGGGCAATGAGCAGTTCTTC. Translating it yields CASSPRPLSGNEQFF.

The V gene is TRBV18, the J gene TRBJ1-1; unclear D gene. V dropped 10 bases and J dropped 0 bases, with 12 bases sitting between them. Germline V gene data show CDR1 as KGHSH and CDR2 as LQKENI. This CDR3 region has 13 residues. The CDR3 DNA follows: TGTGCCACCATATCGAGCGTGAACACTGAAGCTTTCTTT. It specifies CATISSVNTEAFF.

CDR3 amino acids: CASSSRRTGGYEQFF. DNA of the CDR3: TGTGCCAGCAGTTCCCGAAGGACAGGGGGCTATGAGCAGTTCTTC. The chain employs TRBV27 and TRBJ2-1; the match to TRBD1 covers 11 bases. There are 15 residues in the CDR3. With 4 bases clipped from V and 8 bases from J, the junction kept 7 bases outside the gene matches. The germline V gene encodes CDR1 MNHEY and CDR2 SMNVEV (reference sequence).

The chain employs TRBV6-1 and TRBJ1-2; TRBD1 matches at 10 bases. The CDR3 is made up of 13 amino acids. CDR1 is MNHNS and CDR2 is SASEGT in the germline V gene. V dropped 6 bases and J dropped 4; count of bases not matched to a gene: 2. CDR3 bases: TGTGCCAGCAGGGACAGGGGGATCTATGGCTACACCTTC. Translated: CASRDRGIYGYTF.

This chain uses TRBV27 with TRBJ1-2; 7 bases line up with TRBD1. Germline CDR1 is MNHEY and CDR2 is SMNVEV (reference sequence). The CDR3 spans 12 residues. The V gene end was trimmed by 8 bases and the J gene end by 5 bases; junction bases not matched to a gene: 5. CDR3 DNA sequence: TGTGCCAGCGGAGGGGGCCGGTATGGCTACACCTTC. Its translation: CASGGGRYGYTF.

V is TRBV6-1 and J is TRBJ2-1; 9 nucleotides line up with TRBD2. This CDR3 is 20 amino acids long. Germline V gives CDR1 MNHNS, CDR2 SASEGT. V trimming: 4 bases; J trimming: 0 bases; junction bases outside the gene matches: 16. The CDR3 DNA follows: TGTGCCAGCAGTGTTTTGGGTCTAGCGGGATCCCCATTCTCCTACAATGAGCAGTTCTTC. Translated: CASSVLGLAGSPFSYNEQFF.

V is TRBV6-5 and J is TRBJ2-7; D is unclear. CDR1 is MNHEY and CDR2 is SVGAGI in the germline V gene. The ends were cut back, 5 bases at V and 4 bases at J, with 15 bases in the middle. The CDR3 contains 14 residues. The CDR3 reads CASSTGYLGYEQYF. The CDR3 DNA is TGTGCCAGCAGTACCGGGTATTTGGGTTACGAGCAGTACTTC.

This clone appeared a single time. J is TRBJ2-1 and V is TRBV9, with D possibly matching TRBD2 (6 bases). V was shortened by 0 bases and J by 1 base, with 11 bases between the two germline ends. Germline assignment: CDR1 SGDLS and CDR2 YYNGEE. The CDR3 has 16 residues. The CDR3 spells CASSVGWDLSYNEQFF. The CDR3 bases are TGTGCCAGCAGCGTAGGCTGGGACTTGTCCTACAATGAGCAGTTCTTC.

The rearrangement uses TRBV6-5 and TRBJ1-2; D ambiguous. V was clipped by 6 bases and J by 8 bases, with 19 bases between them. From germline, CDR1 is MNHEY and CDR2 SVGAGI. The CDR3 loop spans 14 amino acids. CDR3 protein: CASSLLTATRGYTF. CDR3 nucleotides: TGTGCCAGCAGCCTTCTAACAGCTACGCGCGGCTACACCTTC.

The J gene is TRBJ2-1, the V gene TRBV28; TRBD2 matches at 11 bases. The CDR3 totals 15 residues. V gave up 6 bases and J gave up 8 bases; unmatched junction bases: 9. Germline-derived CDR1 and CDR2 are MDHEN and SYDVKM. DNA for the CDR3: TGTGCCAGCAGAACCCTGACTAGCGGGATTGATGAGCAGTTCTTC. It translates to CASRTLTSGIDEQFF.

V is TRBV7-8 and J is TRBJ2-6; no clear D. The length of the CDR3 is 16 residues. The germline V and J ends were trimmed by 2 bases and 4 bases, with 12 bases remaining between them. Germline CDR1 reads SGHVS; CDR2 reads FQNEAQ. The CDR3 DNA follows: TGTGCCAGCAGCTTACTTTCACAGACCGGGGCCAACGTCCTGACTTTC. It yields the protein CASSLLSQTGANVLTF.

The chain couples TRBV29-1 to TRBJ2-7, with D possibly matching TRBD2 (5 bases). CDR1 and CDR2 from the germline V gene are SQVTM and ANQGSEA. The CDR3 has 12 amino acids. With 3 bases removed from V and 1 base from J, the gap between germline ends came to 7 bases. Here the CDR3 reads CSVDEGSYEQYF. CDR3 in DNA: TGCAGCGTTGATGAGGGTTCCTACGAGCAGTACTTC.

This chain's CDR3 is CASSQHDEQYF. The CDR3 region has the DNA TGTGCCAGCAGCCAACATGACGAGCAGTACTTC. The chain links TRBV7-6 to TRBJ2-7, with D uncertain. CDR1 and CDR2 (germline): SGHVS, FNYEAQ. The CDR3 has 11 residues. Trimming shortened V by 5 bases and J by 5 bases, and 7 bases separated the two germline ends.

The V call is TRBV30, the J call TRBJ2-7; 8 nucleotides match TRBD2. There are 13 residues in the CDR3. Germline-derived CDR1 and CDR2 are GTSNPN and SVGIG (reference sequence). Trimming removed 2 bases from V and 7 bases from J; junction bases left unmatched: 7. Here the CDR3 reads CAWSRAGVWEQYF. CDR3 DNA: TGTGCCTGGAGTAGAGCGGGAGTATGGGAGCAGTACTTC.